This T cell receptor (beta chain) was recovered during a study of cytomegalovirus exposure and HLA in healthy donors. Study context: In terms of ancestry, the Caucasian-associated cluster contained around 79% of the 350 to 450 genotyped donors. The study's findings and limits: A cluster of highly shared sequence variants was likely a sequencing artifact. Analyses of presence/absence relied on an assumption of roughly uniform sequencing depth across donors. The dataset shows that most TCR sequences were rare, while some public TCRs occurred in many donors.

Primers for the PCR totalled 60 Vbeta and 13 Jbeta. Profiled with immunoSEQ multiplex PCR; TCRdb holds only in-frame clones, not every one. The sample lists roughly 100,000 clones; more than 75% were seen once. A note on this clone: The antigen is unknown.

V dropped 4 bases and J dropped 13 bases, with 8 bases sitting between them. The CDR3 sequence is 11 residues long. CDR1 LGHNA and CDR2 YNFKEQ come from the germline V gene. Sequenced input: PBMCs. The V call is TRBV4-2, the J call TRBJ2-6; perhaps TRBD2 as D (6 bases). This clonotype originated in a woman aged 18-29 years in good health and CMV-seropositive. The CDR3 here is CASSLGGVLTF. CDR3 nucleotides: TGTGCCAGCAGCCTCGGGGGTGTCCTGACTTTC.